This T cell receptor beta chain came from a study of T cell responses to AZD1222 COVID-19 vaccine. The junction had 5 bases not matched to a gene; V was cut back by 1 base and J by 5 bases. The CDR3 loop spans 15 amino acids. The germline V gene has CDR1 LGHDT and CDR2 YNNKEL (reference sequence). TCRdb's table, derived via immunoSEQ multiplex PCR, lists solely in-frame clones and lacks some. The repertoire holds more than 70,000 clones, with over 75% as singletons. Points from the study as a whole: Compared with day 0, the breadth and depth of the Spike-specific TCR repertoire rose significantly after two doses of AZD1222.

A word on this clone: Its antigen remains unknown.

This receptor was taken from an adult in good health. The sample consisted of peripheral blood, taken on day 0 of AZD1222 vaccination. The V gene is TRBV3-1 (or the pseudogene TRBV3-2), the J gene TRBJ2-1; 7 bases are shared with TRBD2. The CDR3 nucleotides are TGTGCCAGCAGCCAAGGGGCTAGCGGTCACAATGAGCAGTTCTTC. The encoded protein is CASSQGASGHNEQFF.